Listed here are 18 T cell receptor beta chains from one sample, sequenced in a study of blood T cell repertoires in COVID-19. Sequencing was performed with immunoSEQ multiplex PCR; in TCRdb, only in-frame clones are kept and a portion is missing. Of 220,000 or so clones in the sample, roughly 89% were seen once. The sample was PBMCs or T cells enriched from blood (not recorded which). These receptors were obtained from a man younger than 40 who had been exposed to COVID-19.

The rearrangement links TRBV3-1 (or the pseudogene TRBV3-2) to TRBJ2-2; D is possibly TRBD2 (5 bases). Germline V gene lookup returns CDR1 LGHDT and CDR2 YNNKEL (reference sequence). Trimming left V 4 bases short and J 0 bases short, with 6 bases between. This CDR3 has 14 residues. The CDR3 DNA sequence: TGTGCCAGCAGCCCACTAGCGAACACCGGGGAGCTGTTTTTT. Its translation: CASSPLANTGELFF.

The chain has TRBV19 and TRBJ2-7, with D maybe TRBD1 (6 bases). CDR1 is LNHDA and CDR2 is SQIVND in the germline V gene (reference sequence). V shed 4 bases and J shed 0 bases, with 7 bases lying between them. The CDR3 spans 13 residues. Here the CDR3 reads CASSKDSSYEQYF. In nucleotides, the CDR3 is TGTGCCAGTAGTAAGGACAGCTCCTACGAGCAGTACTTC. The entire variable domain, with the rest obtained from reference TRBV19 and TRBJ2-7, is as follows: DGGITQSPKYLFRKEGQNVTLSCEQNLNHDAMYWYRQDPGQGLRLIYYSQIVNDFQKGDIAEGYSVSREKKESFPLTVTSAQKNPTAFYLCASSKDSSYEQYFGPGTRLTVT.

The table lists this clone with a few counts. CDR3 amino acids: CAWSSSSGNTIYF. As DNA, the CDR3 is TGTGCCTGGAGTTCCAGCTCTGGAAACACCATATATTTT. The chain recombines TRBV30 with TRBJ1-3; D call uncertain. This CDR3 has 13 amino acids. V lost 2 bases, J lost 0 bases, and 5 bases lay in between. Germline CDR1 reads GTSNPN; CDR2 reads SVGIG (reference sequence).

V is TRBV10-3 and J is TRBJ1-1, with D possibly TRBD1 on 5 matching bases. Trimming removed 11 bases from V and 1 base from J, with 20 bases in between. The CDR3 has 15 residues. Germline V lookup: CDR1 ENHRY, CDR2 SYGVKD. CDR3 nucleotide sequence: TGTGCCTCAATTGGGCGGGGGGATAGGAACACTGAAGCTTTCTTT. It yields the protein CASIGRGDRNTEAFF.

J is TRBJ2-7 and V is TRBV19; TRBD2 matches at 7 bases. Germline CDR1 is LNHDA and CDR2 is SQIVND (reference sequence). The CDR3 is made up of 15 amino acids. V shed 3 bases and J 2 bases; nucleotides not matched to a gene: 7. The CDR3 is CASSIGLDPTYEQYF. The CDR3 DNA follows: TGTGCCAGTAGTATTGGACTAGATCCCACCTACGAGCAGTACTTC.

The chain joins TRBV3-1 (or the pseudogene TRBV3-2) to TRBJ2-5, with 8 bases lining up with TRBD1. Unmatched junction bases numbered 9, after V lost 8 bases and J lost 1 base. Germline V gene lookup returns CDR1 LGHDT and CDR2 YNNKEL (reference sequence). The CDR3 has 15 residues. The CDR3 nucleotides read TGTGCCAGCTTGGCGACAGGGGTTATCCAAGAGACCCAGTACTTC. Translation gives CASLATGVIQETQYF.

The chain is built from TRBV19 and TRBJ1-5, with D maybe TRBD1 (5 bases). The CDR3 extends over 15 amino acids. Germline assignment: CDR1 LNHDA and CDR2 SQIVND (reference sequence). Trimming removed 8 bases from V and 4 bases from J, with 18 bases in between. In nucleotides, the CDR3 is TGTGCCAGTGGGAACAGGAGACTCCAAAATCAGCCCCAGCATTTT. It encodes CASGNRRLQNQPQHF.

This clone came up once. The chain combines TRBV7-9 with TRBJ1-1, with D possibly being TRBD1 (6 bases). This CDR3 spans 15 amino acids. Germline CDR1 SEHNR, CDR2 FQNEAQ (reference sequence). V lost 5 bases and J lost 0, with 13 bases in between. The CDR3 reads CASSGRGNMNTEAFF. CDR3 DNA: TGTGCCAGCAGCGGGAGGGGGAATATGAACACTGAAGCTTTCTTT.

The rearrangement links TRBV6-5 to TRBJ1-6; maybe TRBD1 (6 bases). V shed 5 bases and J shed 11 bases, with 16 bases lying between them. Germline CDR1 and CDR2: MNHEY and SVGAGI. This CDR3 comprises 14 residues. The CDR3 protein is CASSRAGGETPLHF. The CDR3, as DNA: TGTGCCAGCAGTCGGGCGGGGGGCGAGACACCCCTCCACTTT.

The rearrangement uses TRBV5-6 and TRBJ1-2, with a possible D match to TRBD1 (5 bases). The CDR3 has 12 residues. Germline V gene lookup returns CDR1 SGHDT and CDR2 YYEEEE. Trimming stripped 6 bases from V and 4 bases from J, with 10 bases between. The CDR3 DNA is TGTGCCAGCATGCGGGACCTCTATGGCTACACCTTC. Protein: CASMRDLYGYTF.

The rearrangement uses TRBV4-1 and TRBJ1-1; possible D gene TRBD1, 5 bases. Germline V gene data show CDR1 as MGHRA and CDR2 as YSYEKL. V was trimmed by 6 bases and J by 0 bases, leaving 11 bases between them. The CDR3 totals 14 residues. The DNA of the CDR3 is TGCGCCAGCAGTCCCAGGGCTATGAACACTGAAGCTTTCTTT. This translates into CASSPRAMNTEAFF.

V is TRBV27 and J is TRBJ1-1, with D possibly matching TRBD1 (5 bases). Germline V CDR1 and CDR2: MNHEY, SMNVEV (reference sequence). V gave up 2 bases and J gave up 10 bases, with 17 bases separating them. This CDR3 spans 14 amino acids. CDR3 nucleotide sequence: TGTGCCAGCAGTTTACGTAGTTCGGGGGAAGGAGCTTTCTTT. Its protein product is CASSLRSSGEGAFF.

This chain links TRBV7-2 with TRBJ1-2, with D unclear. The CDR3 has 14 amino acids. Germline V CDR1 and CDR2: SGHTA, FQGNSA. Trimming pared 1 base from V and 2 bases from J, leaving 8 bases between. In DNA form, the CDR3 reads TGTGCCAGCAGCTTAGGGAGTAGGAACTATGGCTACACCTTC. This gives the protein CASSLGSRNYGYTF.

V and J are TRBV3-1 (or the pseudogene TRBV3-2) and TRBJ2-5; TRBD1 aligns across 7 bases. Germline V gene sequence: CDR1 LGHDT, CDR2 YNNKEL (reference sequence). This CDR3 is built from 16 residues. Germline trimming cut 6 bases from V and 4 bases from J; bases unmatched to any gene: 14. The CDR3 DNA reads as TGTGCCAGCAGATCCACAGGGGTTGGCTCTGGAGAGACCCAGTACTTC. Protein: CASRSTGVGSGETQYF.

J is TRBJ1-6 and V is TRBV2; possibly TRBD1 for D (6 bases). V lost 2 bases and J 4 bases, leaving 12 bases between the germline ends. The CDR3 runs to 16 residues. Germline assignment: CDR1 SNHLY and CDR2 FYNNEI. CDR3 bases: TGTGCCAGCAGTGAATATCCCGGGACATATAATTCACCCCTCCACTTT. This encodes CASSEYPGTYNSPLHF.

The chain uses TRBV18 and TRBJ2-6; TRBD2 matches 7 bases. The germline gives CDR1 KGHSH, CDR2 LQKENI. The trim removed 3 bases at V and 2 bases at J, leaving 1 base unmatched. This CDR3 region has 15 residues. The chain's CDR3 is CASSPGRAGANVLTF. The CDR3 nucleotides are TGTGCCAGCTCACCGGGGAGGGCTGGGGCCAACGTCCTGACTTTC.

The chain joins TRBV27 to TRBJ2-7; D unresolved. CDR3 length equals 13 residues. The germline V gene has CDR1 MNHEY and CDR2 SMNVEV (reference sequence). V was cut by 5 bases and J by 2 bases, with 10 bases left in between. The CDR3 sequence is CASSLTPTYEQYF. CDR3 nucleotides: TGTGCCAGCAGTCTTACACCAACCTACGAGCAGTACTTC.

The chain is built from TRBV21-1 and TRBJ1-2; TRBD1 is taken as the D call from the table, unchecked against the DNA. TRBV21-1 is given as a pseudogene. This CDR3 contains 18 residues. The CDR3 sequence: CASSKQIFREGDDYGYTF. In DNA, the CDR3 is TGTGCCAGCAGCAAACAAATATTCAGGGAAGGCGATGACTATGGCTACACCTTC.